This T cell receptor (beta chain) was documented in a study of cytomegalovirus exposure and HLA in healthy donors. Across the whole study: There were some 380 genotyped donors. Of these, about 81% fell in the genetic ancestry cluster associated with self-reported Caucasian donors. Notes on the study in general: TCR beta V segments were, for the most part, productive about 87% or about 30% of the time in an earlier analysis. Fewer N-insertions (relative to the 666-donor mean) were reportedly seen in an Asian-associated ancestry cluster in a later analysis. Listed as cytomegalovirus-associated were 164 TCR beta chains.

For this clone: Its antigen remains unidentified.

The primer mix had 60 Vbeta and 13 Jbeta primers. Clones were sequenced by immunoSEQ multiplex PCR, and TCRdb holds only the in-frame ones, with some missing. Here the sample spans around 150,000 clones, roughly 80% being singletons. V was pared by 4 bases and J by 0 bases, with 6 bases between. Germline V lookup: CDR1 MNHNS, CDR2 SASEGT. The CDR3 sequence is 13 residues long. The receptor was isolated from a male donor in good health and CMV-seronegative. The chain carries TRBV6-1 and TRBJ2-5; the D is unclear. Sequenced: PBMCs. DNA of the CDR3: TGTGCCAGCAGTGTTGGCAACCAAGAGACCCAGTACTTC. As protein: CASSVGNQETQYF.